The 9 T cell receptor beta chains in this list originate from one sample, sequenced in a study of cytomegalovirus exposure and HLA in healthy donors. Assay: immunoSEQ multiplex PCR; the TCRdb copy retains only in-frame clones and omits some. The table records 200,000 or so clones, almost 90% of them present only once. The sample consisted of PBMCs. The receptors originated from a woman between 18 and 29 years old in good health and CMV-seronegative.

The chain couples TRBV5-8 to TRBJ2-2; 9 positions agree with TRBD2. V shed 0 bases and J 5 bases; nucleotides not matched to a gene: 2. The CDR3 contains 15 residues. Germline V gene lookup returns CDR1 SGHTS and CDR2 YDEGEE. The DNA for the CDR3 is TGTGCCAGCAGCTTGGTTCTAGCGGGGACCGGGGAGCTGTTTTTT. Translating it yields CASSLVLAGTGELFF.

V gene TRBV11-2 combines with J gene TRBJ1-3; D gene ambiguous. The CDR3 extends over 16 amino acids. Germline V gene data show CDR1 as SGHAT and CDR2 as FQNNGV. The ends were cut back, 1 base at V and 0 bases at J, with 10 bases in the middle. In DNA, the CDR3 is TGTGCCAGCAGCTTAGGAGTCCGGAGCTCTGGAAACACCATATATTTT. It codes for CASSLGVRSSGNTIYF.

The V gene is TRBV5-4, the J gene TRBJ2-7; tentatively, D is TRBD1 (6 bases). The V and J ends lost 6 bases and 3 bases respectively, with 13 bases between them. The germline gives CDR1 SGHNT, CDR2 YYREEE (reference sequence). The CDR3 has 13 amino acids. This chain's CDR3 is CASTEGVGYEQYF. CDR3 coding DNA: TGTGCCAGCACCGAGGGGGTTGGCTACGAGCAGTACTTC.

The chain carries TRBV7-2 and TRBJ2-1; the match to TRBD2 covers 13 bases. The CDR3 totals 16 residues. V was clipped by 5 bases and J by 9 bases; unmatched bases: 10. CDR1 and CDR2 (germline): SGHTA, FQGNSA. This CDR3 is CASSPARLAGGSEQFF. In DNA, the CDR3 is TGTGCCAGCAGCCCGGCCCGACTAGCGGGAGGATCTGAGCAGTTCTTC.

This rearrangement joins TRBV19 to TRBJ2-1, with TRBD2 as a possible D gene (6 bases). CDR3 length equals 15 residues. Trimming pared 5 bases from V and 8 bases from J, leaving 19 bases between. In germline, CDR1 is LNHDA, CDR2 SQIVND (reference sequence). The CDR3 region has the DNA TGTGCCAGTAGTTGGTCGGTAGCTTGGGGGGATGAGCAGTTCTTC. Amino acids: CASSWSVAWGDEQFF.

The V and J genes are TRBV6-5 and TRBJ2-3; possible D gene TRBD2, 6 bases. Trimming cost V 9 bases and J 7 bases, with 11 bases left between them. The length of the CDR3 is 11 residues. Germline-derived CDR1 and CDR2 are MNHEY and SVGAGI. DNA for the CDR3: TGTGCCAGTGGAGGGAGAAATACGCAGTATTTT. It codes for CASGGRNTQYF.

This sequence joins TRBV27 and TRBJ2-7; 7 nucleotides agree with TRBD1. The CDR3 has 12 amino acids. CDR1 is MNHEY, CDR2 SMNVEV, per germline (reference sequence). J gave up 3 bases and V 5 bases, and 1 base lay outside the gene matches. The CDR3 here is CASSRQGYEQYF. For the CDR3, the DNA is TGTGCCAGCAGTCGACAGGGCTACGAGCAGTACTTC.

In its sample, this clone was seen a few times. This chain connects TRBV29-1 to TRBJ1-1; 9 positions agree with TRBD1. J lost 6 bases, V lost 6 bases, and 8 bases had no gene match. Germline V gene lookup returns CDR1 SQVTM and CDR2 ANQGSEA. This CDR3 contains 13 residues. Here the CDR3 reads CSVPGQGVAEAFF. Here the CDR3 DNA reads TGCAGCGTGCCGGGACAGGGTGTCGCTGAAGCTTTCTTT.

This CDR3 reads CATSQGDRRTDTQYF. The CDR3 nucleotides read TGTGCCACTTCCCAAGGGGACAGGAGAACAGATACGCAGTATTTT. The chain couples TRBV27 to TRBJ2-3; 8 nucleotides match TRBD1. The V segment lost 10 bases and the J segment 3 bases; nucleotides outside the gene matches: 12. The CDR3 length is 15 residues. Germline V lookup: CDR1 MNHEY, CDR2 SMNVEV (reference sequence).